Detailed here is one T cell receptor beta chain. The antigen is unknown. V shed 0 bases and J 7 bases; nucleotides not matched to a gene: 8. The CDR3 contains 16 residues. Per the germline V gene, CDR1 is LGHNA and CDR2 is YSLEER. TCRdb ran MiXCR on the RT-PCR reads and lists one entry per CDR3 protein. The data show 650,000 to 850,000 distinct CDR3 sequences, approximately 13% seen once. The sample originates from a study of response to subunit inactivated influenza vaccine. The study, taken as a whole, reports: Authors suggested each seasonal influenza vaccination recruits few new T cells.

The gene calls are TRBV4-3 and TRBJ2-5; 10 nucleotides agree with TRBD2. This specimen was PBMCs from blood, taken 14 to 15 days before vaccination. This sequence originates from a man in his fifties or sixties who received an inactivated influenza vaccine. Here the CDR3 DNA reads TGCGCCAGCAGCCAAGATTCTAGCGGGGGTCCGCTGACCCAGTACTTC. Residues: CASSQDSSGGPLTQYF.